The next 19 T cell receptor beta chains were all read from a single sample in a study of blood T cell repertoires in COVID-19 (dated by TCRdb to 2018 to 2021). The method behind the library was the immunoSEQ multiplex PCR assay. TCRdb holds this immuneACCESS table with in-frame rearrangements only. Some clones are missing; in checked studies, unresolved V genes explain under half, and the rest has no known cause. Recorded for this sample are roughly 180,000 clones; 88% of them occurred a single time. The ten largest clones represent about 4.1% of the sample. The sequencing sample was made of peripheral blood. The receptors were gathered from a woman aged 25 to 39 with acute or convalescent COVID-19.

The genes are TRBV5-6 and TRBJ2-2, with 11 bases lining up with TRBD2. V lost 6 bases and J lost 3; bases outside the gene matches: 7. The CDR3 length is 16 residues. From germline, CDR1 is SGHDT and CDR2 YYEEEE. The CDR3 coding sequence is TGTGCCAGCACTCCGCTAGCGGGAGGCGACACCGGGGAGCTGTTTTTT. As protein: CASTPLAGGDTGELFF.

The V call is TRBV11-3, the J call TRBJ2-1, with TRBD1 as a possible D gene (6 bases). CDR1 is SGHNT and CDR2 is YENEEA in the germline V gene. Trimming left V 1 base short and J 9 bases short, with 10 bases between. The CDR3 sequence is 13 residues long. The CDR3 sequence is CASSLVWGREQFF. CDR3 DNA: TGTGCCAGCAGCTTAGTTTGGGGGCGTGAGCAGTTCTTC.

The V gene is TRBV18, the J gene TRBJ2-1; 7 bases align to TRBD2. The CDR3 sequence is 13 residues long. CDR1 and CDR2 (germline): KGHSH, LQKENI. The V gene end was trimmed by 3 bases and the J gene end by 8 bases; junction bases not matched to a gene: 4. The CDR3 bases are TGTGCCAGCTCACCGGGGGGGATAGATGAGCAGTTCTTC. Its protein product is CASSPGGIDEQFF.

This clone was counted once. The J gene is TRBJ2-7, the V gene TRBV28, with unresolved D. Germline V lookup: CDR1 MDHEN, CDR2 SYDVKM. The CDR3 length is 11 residues. V gave up 6 bases and J gave up 10 bases, with 13 bases separating them. This CDR3 reads CASRNGVRQYF. The CDR3 nucleotides read TGTGCCAGCAGGAACGGAGTCCGCCAGTACTTC.

This chain uses TRBV5-4 with TRBJ2-7; 7 nucleotides line up with TRBD2. Germline CDR1 reads SGHNT; CDR2 reads YYREEE (reference sequence). V was pared by 0 bases and J by 7 bases, with 10 bases of the junction left unmatched. This CDR3 comprises 15 residues. The CDR3 region is CASSLDPGGTREQYF. DNA of the CDR3: TGTGCCAGCAGCTTGGATCCGGGAGGAACAAGGGAGCAGTACTTC.

The CDR3 DNA reads TGTGCCAGCAGCCACAGGGCCCCTAGCACAGATACGCAGTATTTT. Translation: CASSHRAPSTDTQYF. V usage is TRBV7-9 and J usage is TRBJ2-3; D possibly corresponds to TRBD1 (6 bases). The germline gives CDR1 SEHNR, CDR2 FQNEAQ (reference sequence). The length of the CDR3 is 15 residues. V gave up 5 bases and J gave up 0 bases, with 12 bases separating them.

CDR3 nucleotides: TGTGCCAGCAGCTTAGATCTCCTTGGGTCGCGGACTGAAGCTTTCTTT. This sequence encodes CASSLDLLGSRTEAFF. The rearrangement uses TRBV11-2 and TRBJ1-1; D not certain. Per germline, CDR1 SGHAT and CDR2 FQNNGV. V lost 0 bases, J lost 5 bases, and 16 bases lay in between. The CDR3 spans 16 residues.

The gene calls are TRBV5-1 and TRBJ2-2; TRBD2 matches 10 bases. This CDR3 comprises 16 residues. The germline CDR1 and CDR2 sequences are SGHRS and YFSETQ. Losses at the gene ends were 6 bases for V and 0 bases for J; bases not matched to a gene: 5. In nucleotides, the CDR3 is TGCGCCAGCAAGCCTAGCGGGGGAACGAACACCGGGGAGCTGTTTTTT. This translates into CASKPSGGTNTGELFF.

CDR3 amino acids: CASSIGGGTEAFF. The DNA for the CDR3 is TGTGCCAGTAGTATAGGCGGCGGAACTGAAGCTTTCTTT. The rearrangement uses TRBV19 and TRBJ1-1; D is undetermined. The V and J ends lost 1 base and 5 bases respectively, with 8 bases between them. There are 13 residues in the CDR3. Germline lookup yields CDR1 LNHDA and CDR2 SQIVND (reference sequence). Full variable domain (outside the CDR3, taken from reference TRBV19 and TRBJ1-1): DGGITQSPKYLFRKEGQNVTLSCEQNLNHDAMYWYRQDPGQGLRLIYYSQIVNDFQKGDIAEGYSVSREKKESFPLTVTSAQKNPTAFYLCASSIGGGTEAFFGQGTRLTVV.

Only one count was recorded for this clone. This chain joins TRBV5-1 and TRBJ2-1, with 8 bases identical to TRBD2. After removal of 6 bases from V and 0 bases from J, the junction contained 2 bases not matched to a gene. There are 14 residues in the CDR3. Looked up from germline, CDR1 is SGHRS and CDR2 is YFSETQ. The DNA for the CDR3 is TGCGCCAGCACGCGGGAGGACTCCTACAATGAGCAGTTCTTC. Amino acid sequence: CASTREDSYNEQFF.

A few counts support this clone. V is TRBV28 and J is TRBJ1-2; D is uncertain. V was pared by 10 bases and J by 5 bases, with 17 bases between. The CDR3 length is 13 residues. In germline, CDR1 is MDHEN, CDR2 SYDVKM. The CDR3 bases are TGTGCCACAATCCCTGGCAGTTCTTATGGCTACACCTTC. Encoded protein: CATIPGSSYGYTF.

The genes are TRBV5-6 and TRBJ2-7; 9 bases are a match to TRBD1. The CDR3 consists of 14 residues. Germline V gene data show CDR1 as SGHDT and CDR2 as YYEEEE. V was clipped by 3 bases and J by 7 bases; unmatched bases: 8. In DNA, the CDR3 is TGTGCCAGCAGCTACAACAGGGGGCTGGGAGAGCAGTACTTC. It translates to CASSYNRGLGEQYF. Complete variable domain (other parts from reference TRBV5-6 and TRBJ2-7): DAGVTQSPTHLIKTRGQQVTLRCSPKSGHDTVSWYQQALGQGPQFIFQYYEEEERQRGNFPDRFSGHQFPNYSSELNVNALLLGDSALYLCASSYNRGLGEQYFGPGTRLTVT.

This clone was observed a handful of times. The chain combines TRBV5-3 with TRBJ1-3, with D perhaps matching TRBD1 (5 bases). TRBV5-3 is treated as an ORF (open reading frame) with a function not yet certain. V was clipped by 7 bases and J by 8 bases, with 16 bases between them. This CDR3 is built from 13 residues. Here the CDR3 DNA reads TGTGCCAGACGGGGGGGACCCGAGGACACCATATATTTT. This codes for CARRGGPEDTIYF.

The rearrangement joins TRBV9 to TRBJ1-2; 8 bases line up with TRBD1. The CDR3 sequence is 12 residues long. CDR1 and CDR2 (germline): SGDLS, YYNGEE. V was clipped by 3 bases and J by 9 bases; unmatched bases: 4. The CDR3, as DNA: TGTGCCAGCAGCGCCGGGACAGGAAGCTACACCTTC. Its translation: CASSAGTGSYTF.

CDR3 protein: CASSLGGGGNEQFF. Here the CDR3 DNA reads TGTGCCAGCAGCTTAGGCGGGGGGGGTAATGAGCAGTTCTTC. This sequence joins TRBV11-2 and TRBJ2-1, with 9 positions matching TRBD2. Germline CDR1 SGHAT, CDR2 FQNNGV. The CDR3 has 14 residues. Unmatched junction bases numbered 2, after V lost 1 base and J lost 7 bases.

This chain links TRBV12-5 with TRBJ1-3; TRBD1 aligns across 7 bases. Per germline, CDR1 LGHNT and CDR2 FRNRAP. The V segment lost 3 bases and the J segment 2 bases; nucleotides outside the gene matches: 1. The CDR3 extends over 14 amino acids. The DNA of the CDR3 is TGTGCTAGTGGTTTCAGGGGGGCTGGAAACACCATATATTTT. It is translated as CASGFRGAGNTIYF.

The table lists this clone with a count of one. The rearrangement joins TRBV4-2 to TRBJ2-7; D is uncertain. The CDR3 is made up of 14 amino acids. Germline V lookup: CDR1 LGHNA, CDR2 YNFKEQ. With 1 base removed from V and 0 bases from J, the gap between germline ends came to 7 bases. CDR3 in DNA: TGTGCCAGCAGCCAAGCGGCTAGCTCCTACGAGCAGTACTTC. Its translation: CASSQAASSYEQYF.

V gene TRBV18 combines with J gene TRBJ2-2; D is possibly TRBD2 (6 bases). The V and J ends lost 6 bases and 5 bases respectively, with 16 bases between them. Germline CDR1 and CDR2: KGHSH and LQKENI. The CDR3 is 15 amino acids. In DNA form, the CDR3 reads TGTGCCAGCTCCCCGGGACTTGGGCTGACCGGGGAGCTGTTTTTT. Translation gives CASSPGLGLTGELFF.

The sample holds a few counts of this clone. The DNA for the CDR3 is TGTGCCAGCAGCTTAACGAGTGACACTGAAGCTTTCTTT. This encodes CASSLTSDTEAFF. This chain links TRBV7-9 with TRBJ1-1; no definite D call. The V gene lost 2 bases and the J gene lost 3 bases, with 7 bases spanning the gap. The germline CDR1 and CDR2 sequences are SEHNR and FQNEAQ (reference sequence). The length of the CDR3 is 13 residues.